This entry describes one T cell receptor (beta chain). Germline loops: CDR1 LGHNA, CDR2 YNFKEQ. The CDR3 is made up of 16 amino acids. V lost 4 bases, J lost 5 bases, and 11 bases stayed unmatched. Here immunoSEQ multiplex PCR was the method, and the copy in TCRdb shows in-frame clones only, minus some. This table holds 68,000 or so clones, under 90% found once. The entry originates in a study of T cell clones after liver transplantation. On the study more broadly: Liver transplant recipients had immunosuppression withdrawal attempted within 2 years.

The sequence came from a human donor who received a liver transplant. The source was CD4+ T cells from blood, collected before liver transplant. The J gene is TRBJ2-3, the V gene TRBV4-2; 8 bases are shared with TRBD2. The CDR3 loop reads CASSRNVGTRRDTQYF. For the CDR3, the DNA is TGTGCCAGCAGCCGTAACGTCGGGACTAGAAGAGATACGCAGTATTTT.